This is a list of T cell receptor beta chains from one sample in a study of primary melanoma T cells and metastatic recurrence. The table came from immunoSEQ multiplex PCR; TCRdb's copy has only in-frame clones and leaves some out. The sample has approximately 210 clones, roughly 84% seen once. The sample consisted of melanoma tumor tissue. These receptors came from a human donor with melanoma. Each CDR3 is given with its conserved first and last residue. D genes are given only for firm matches. For some rows the clone size is stated as once, few or many, or as a class when expanded; others skip it.

V: TRBV11-3; size: .; J: TRBJ1-1; D: .; CDR3: CASSTGRQGNTEAFF; DNA: TGTGCCAGCAGCACAGGGCGGCAGGGGAACACTGAAGCTTTCTTT
V: TRBV6-8; size: .; J: TRBJ1-5; D: .; CDR3: CASSYRQGHQPQHF; DNA: TGTGCCAGCAGTTACCGGCAGGGGCATCAGCCCCAGCATTTT
V: TRBV11-3; size: .; J: TRBJ2-4; D: .; CDR3: CASSFFSGTKNIQYF; DNA: TGTGCCAGCAGCTTTTTCTCCGGGACTAAAAACATTCAGTACTTC
V: TRBV29-1; size: once; J: TRBJ1-3; D: .; CDR3: CSISDSPGNTIYF; DNA: TGCAGCATTAGCGACAGTCCCGGAAACACCATATATTTT
V: TRBV18; size: .; J: TRBJ1-3; D: .; CDR3: CASSPGTGTHSGNTIYF; DNA: TGTGCCAGCTCACCAGGGACGGGGACACACTCTGGAAACACCATATATTTT
V: TRBV12-2; size: .; J: TRBJ2-5; D: .; CDR3: CASQPGSAHQETQYF; DNA: TGTGCCAGTCAGCCGGGTAGCGCACATCAAGAGACCCAGTACTTC
V: TRBV11-3; size: .; J: TRBJ1-4; D: TRBD1; CDR3: CASSLGWTGNEKLFF; DNA: TGTGCCAGCAGCTTAGGTTGGACAGGGAACGAAAAACTGTTTTTT
V: TRBV30; size: .; J: TRBJ1-1; D: .; CDR3: CAWSLQGGNEAFF; DNA: TGTGCCTGGAGTCTACAGGGCGGAAATGAAGCTTTCTTT
V: TRBV18; size: .; J: TRBJ2-1; D: .; CDR3: CASSPAPMGHEQFF; DNA: TGTGCCAGCTCACCGGCGCCCATGGGGCATGAGCAGTTCTTC
V: TRBV25-1; size: .; J: TRBJ1-1; D: .; CDR3: CASSESRGRTEAFF; DNA: TGTGCCAGCAGTGAGAGCAGGGGAAGGACTGAAGCTTTCTTT
V: TRBV11-3; size: .; J: TRBJ1-2; D: .; CDR3: CASSLFGPTYGYTF; DNA: TGTGCCAGCAGCTTATTCGGGCCTACCTATGGCTACACCTTC
V: TRBV6-8; size: .; J: TRBJ1-6; D: TRBD1; CDR3: CASSPGQIYNSPLHF; DNA: TGTGCCAGCAGCCCGGGACAGATTTATAATTCACCCCTCCACTTT
V: TRBV11-3; size: .; J: TRBJ2-5; D: .; CDR3: CASSPWGTQETQYF; DNA: TGTGCCAGCAGCCCGTGGGGGACCCAAGAGACCCAGTACTTC
V: TRBV1; size: .; J: TRBJ1-1; D: .; CDR3: CASSLGILRMKTEAFF; DNA: TGCGCCAGCAGCCTTGGTATTTTGAGGATGAAAACTGAAGCTTTCTTT
V: TRBV18; size: .; J: TRBJ1-4; D: .; CDR3: CASRPATNEKLFF; DNA: TGTGCCAGCCGACCCGCAACTAATGAAAAACTGTTTTTT
V: TRBV28; size: .; J: TRBJ2-7; D: .; CDR3: CASNPQDAYEQYF; DNA: TGTGCCAGCAACCCCCAGGACGCCTACGAGCAGTACTTC
V: TRBV7-6; size: .; J: TRBJ1-4; D: .; CDR3: CASRTGTTREKLFF; DNA: TGTGCCAGCAGAACCGGGACGACAAGGGAAAAACTGTTTTTT
V: TRBV28; size: .; J: TRBJ2-6; D: .; CDR3: CASSLSLGPGANVLTF; DNA: TGTGCCAGCAGTTTATCGTTGGGGCCCGGGGCCAACGTCCTGACTTTC
V: TRBV30; size: .; J: TRBJ2-1; D: TRBD2; CDR3: CAWSVSRLGLAGGVEQFF; DNA: TGTGCCTGGAGTGTATCAAGATTGGGACTAGCGGGAGGCGTTGAGCAGTTCTTC
V: TRBV14; size: .; J: TRBJ1-6; D: .; CDR3: CASSQPGTPDNSPLHF; DNA: TGTGCCAGCAGCCAGCCTGGGACCCCAGATAATTCACCCCTCCACTTT
V: TRBV11-3; size: .; J: TRBJ2-7; D: TRBD1; CDR3: CASSWAGTGEAEQYF; DNA: TGTGCCAGCAGCTGGGCCGGGACAGGGGAAGCCGAGCAGTACTTC
V: TRBV6-8; size: once; J: TRBJ1-1; D: .; CDR3: CASTRDSPEAFF; DNA: TGTGCCAGCACCCGAGACAGTCCCGAAGCTTTCTTT
V: TRBV14; size: few; J: TRBJ2-5; D: TRBD2; CDR3: CASSQELVAGEEETQYF; DNA: TGTGCCAGCAGCCAAGAGTTGGTAGCGGGAGAGGAAGAGACCCAGTACTTC
V: TRBV18; size: .; J: TRBJ2-3; D: .; CDR3: CASSPQRGSTDTQYF; DNA: TGTGCCAGCTCACCACAGCGCGGCTCCACAGATACGCAGTATTTT
V: TRBV28; size: .; J: TRBJ1-2; D: TRBD1; CDR3: CASSSGQGPMLSRGYTF; DNA: TGTGCCAGCAGTTCCGGACAGGGCCCAATGCTATCAAGAGGCTACACCTTC
V: TRBV30; size: .; J: TRBJ1-4; D: .; CDR3: CAWTPSRNEKLFF; DNA: TGTGCCTGGACCCCGAGTCGTAATGAAAAACTGTTTTTT